Listed below are T cell receptor beta chains from one sample, sequenced in a study of long-term antiretroviral therapy in people with HIV. Sequencing used immunoSEQ multiplex PCR; TCRdb keeps in-frame clones, though not all of them. The sample holds over 25,000 clones; about 96% are singletons and the top ten take roughly 2.3%. Source: unsorted PBMCs, taken approximately 6.6 years after starting antiretroviral therapy. The receptors were gathered from a young man with HIV. Each CDR3 is given with its conserved first and last residue. The order of the fields is V gene, clone size, D gene, J gene, CDR3 protein, CDR3 DNA. D genes are given only for firm matches. Size values are once, few and many counts, or a class for expanded clones, and some rows have none.

>TRBV11-2|once|TRBD2|TRBJ2-7
CASSLAGGSGGEQYF
TGTGCCAGCAGCTTAGCGGGAGGGAGCGGCGGGGAGCAGTACTTC
>TRBV4-2|.|.|TRBJ2-2
CASSPLKAVENTGELFF
TGTGCCAGCAGCCCCCTGAAAGCGGTAGAGAACACCGGGGAGCTGTTTTTT
>TRBV6-1|.|.|TRBJ1-3
CASSVGEPGNTIYF
TGTGCCAGCAGTGTGGGGGAACCTGGAAACACCATATATTTT
>TRBV6-5|few|.|TRBJ1-1
CASSYSWGAEAFF
TGTGCCAGCAGTTACTCGTGGGGGGCTGAAGCTTTCTTT
>TRBV27|.|TRBD2|TRBJ2-7
CASSSGGASSYEQYF
TGTGCCAGTTCTAGCGGGGGGGCAAGTTCCTACGAGCAGTACTTC
>TRBV2|.|.|TRBJ1-3
CASTQGLDTIYF
TGTGCCAGCACGCAGGGATTGGACACCATATATTTT
>TRBV9|.|.|TRBJ1-2
CASSVFQGRNYGYTF
TGTGCCAGCAGCGTTTTCCAGGGGCGGAACTATGGCTACACCTTC
>TRBV19|.|.|TRBJ1-5
CASSMLAEYSNQPQHF
TGTGCCAGTAGTATGCTCGCAGAATATAGCAATCAGCCCCAGCATTTT
>TRBV2|.|.|TRBJ2-3
CASSVSQSTDTRYF
TGTGCCAGCAGTGTCAGCCAGAGCACAGATACGCGGTATTTT
>TRBV9|.|TRBD2|TRBJ2-3
CASSDPGEREITDTQYF
TGTGCCAGCAGCGATCCGGGGGAGCGGGAGATAACAGATACGCAGTATTTT
>TRBV4-2|.|.|TRBJ1-4
CASSQEPTTNEKLFF
TGTGCCAGCAGCCAAGAGCCTACAACTAATGAAAAACTGTTTTTT
>TRBV4-1|.|.|TRBJ2-7
CASSQAFPNPLSEQYF
TGCGCCAGCAGCCAAGCCTTTCCTAACCCTCTCTCTGAGCAGTACTTC
>TRBV29-1|.|TRBD1|TRBJ2-7
CSVGDRGGEQYF
TGCAGCGTTGGGGACAGGGGTGGCGAGCAGTACTTC
>TRBV7-2|.|TRBD2|TRBJ2-5
CASSSSLGGGAWETQYF
TGTGCCAGCAGCTCGAGCCTAGGCGGGGGGGCTTGGGAGACCCAGTACTTC
>TRBV11-2|.|TRBD2|TRBJ2-5
CASSHGLAGGRETQYF
TGTGCCAGCAGCCACGGACTAGCGGGGGGACGAGAGACCCAGTACTTC
>TRBV13|.|TRBD1|TRBJ1-2
CASTPGTVHGYTF
TGTGCCAGCACTCCCGGGACAGTCCATGGCTACACCTTC
>TRBV12-2|.|.|TRBJ1-2
CASRLAWLTTGTGDGYTF
TGTGCAAGTCGCTTAGCTTGGCTAACCACCGGGACAGGTGATGGCTACACCTTC
>TRBV25-1|once|TRBD1|TRBJ1-1
CASSESEDRVDTEAFF
TGTGCCAGCAGTGAATCCGAGGACAGGGTGGACACTGAAGCTTTCTTT
>TRBV10-3|.|.|TRBJ1-2
CAISEPEGDNYGYTF
TGTGCCATCAGTGAGCCCGAGGGGGACAACTATGGCTACACCTTC
>TRBV13|.|.|TRBJ2-3
CASGRRGRPPDTQYF
TGTGCCAGCGGTCGGAGGGGCCGTCCGCCAGATACGCAGTATTTT
>TRBV19|.|.|TRBJ2-5
CASSHPDLQETQYF
TGTGCCAGTAGCCATCCGGACCTACAAGAGACCCAGTACTTC
>TRBV19|.|TRBD2|TRBJ2-1
CASSLAGGEQFF
TGTGCCAGTAGTCTAGCGGGGGGGGAGCAGTTCTTC
>TRBV29-1|.|.|TRBJ1-2
CSVGGSNGYTF
TGCAGCGTTGGAGGTTCTAATGGCTACACCTTC
>TRBV29-1|.|TRBD1|TRBJ1-1
CSVRTGGKAEAFF
TGCAGCGTTAGGACAGGGGGCAAGGCTGAAGCTTTCTTT
>TRBV7-9|.|TRBD1|TRBJ1-1
CASSTRQGNEAFF
TGTGCCAGCAGCACCAGACAGGGTAATGAAGCTTTCTTT
>TRBV5-5|.|.|TRBJ1-2
CASSSDLTLYGYTF
TGTGCCAGCAGCTCGGACCTAACCCTCTATGGCTACACCTTC
>TRBV6-5|.|.|TRBJ1-2
CASSEGRGYGYTF
TGTGCCAGCAGTGAGGGGCGAGGGTATGGCTACACCTTC
>TRBV7-8|.|.|TRBJ1-5
CASSATGQPQHF
TGTGCCAGCAGCGCCACAGGCCAGCCCCAGCATTTT
>TRBV9|.|.|TRBJ1-2
CASSIGTNYGYTF
TGTGCCAGCAGCATCGGGACCAACTATGGCTACACCTTC
>TRBV9|.|.|TRBJ2-3
CASSVAEEGIVGRPPDTQYF
TGTGCCAGCAGCGTAGCCGAAGAAGGTATCGTAGGAAGACCCCCAGATACGCAGTATTTT
>TRBV12-5|few|.|TRBJ1-2
CASGWPQEHYGYTF
TGTGCTAGTGGTTGGCCACAGGAACACTATGGCTACACCTTC
>TRBV5-4|.|TRBD1|TRBJ1-3
CASRGQGGNTIYF
TGTGCCAGCAGGGGACAGGGAGGAAACACCATATATTTT
>TRBV10-3|.|TRBD1|TRBJ1-2
CAMGPDRGTNYGYTF
TGTGCCATGGGGCCTGACAGGGGCACTAACTATGGCTACACCTTC
>TRBV9|.|.|TRBJ1-2
CASSVGAVEWPRANYGYTF
TGTGCCAGCAGCGTAGGAGCCGTTGAGTGGCCGAGGGCTAACTATGGCTACACCTTC
>TRBV2|.|.|TRBJ1-2
CASGPPLGGYTF
TGTGCCAGCGGGCCGCCTTTGGGTGGCTACACCTTC
>TRBV7-9|.|.|TRBJ1-1
CASSHGRPTEAFF
TGTGCCAGCAGCCATGGACGGCCCACTGAAGCTTTCTTT
>TRBV25-1|.|.|TRBJ2-5
CASSESQETQYF
TGTGCCAGCAGTGAATCCCAAGAGACCCAGTACTTC
>TRBV4-1|.|TRBD2|TRBJ2-7
CASSQSSGTSYEQYF
TGCGCCAGCAGCCAGTCTAGCGGTACGTCCTACGAGCAGTACTTC
>TRBV6-6|.|.|TRBJ2-1
CASSYSSDEQFF
TGTGCCAGCAGTTACTCTTCGGATGAGCAGTTCTTC
>TRBV4-1|.|TRBD2|TRBJ2-2
CASSQEGTSGRGGGELFF
TGCGCCAGCAGCCAAGAGGGGACTAGCGGGAGAGGAGGCGGGGAGCTGTTTTTT
>TRBV4-3|.|.|TRBJ1-4
CASSRILATNEKLFF
TGCGCCAGCAGCCGAATTCTTGCAACTAATGAAAAACTGTTTTTT
>TRBV5-1|.|.|TRBJ2-7
CASSPGGSSYEQYF
TGCGCCAGCAGCCCCGGGGGCAGCTCCTACGAGCAGTACTTC
>TRBV19|.|.|TRBJ2-1
CASSIRFNEQFF
TGTGCCAGTAGTATTAGGTTCAATGAGCAGTTCTTC
>TRBV6-1|.|.|TRBJ1-1
CASRPGGNTEAFF
TGTGCCAGCAGACCCGGTGGGAACACTGAAGCTTTCTTT
>TRBV19|.|.|TRBJ1-2
CASSGAVSYTF
TGTGCCAGTAGTGGGGCCGTAAGCTACACCTTC
>TRBV19|.|.|TRBJ1-2
CASSIVGTGLYGYTF
TGTGCCAGTAGTATAGTGGGAACAGGACTCTATGGCTACACCTTC
>TRBV7-2|.|.|TRBJ2-7
CASKRLGAAYEQYF
TGTGCCAGCAAGCGGTTGGGGGCGGCCTACGAGCAGTACTTC
>TRBV10-2|.|.|TRBJ2-3
CASKGLSTSTDTQYF
TGCGCCAGCAAGGGGCTATCAACTAGCACAGATACGCAGTATTTT
>TRBV5-6|.|.|TRBJ2-1
CASSLAWSGEQFF
TGTGCCAGCAGCTTGGCCTGGTCGGGTGAGCAGTTCTTC
>TRBV7-7|.|.|TRBJ2-7
CASSRKQNSEQYF
TGTGCTAGCAGCCGTAAACAAAACTCCGAGCAGTACTTC
>TRBV27|.|TRBD1|TRBJ1-5
CASSPQGVNQPQHF
TGTGCCAGCAGTCCTCAGGGGGTCAATCAGCCCCAGCATTTT
>TRBV6-4|.|TRBD1|TRBJ2-2
CASSDDARQGNTGELFF
TGTGCCAGCAGTGATGATGCGAGACAGGGAAACACCGGGGAGCTGTTTTTT
>TRBV19|.|TRBD1|TRBJ1-1
CASSPTPGGIKAFF
TGTGCCAGTAGTCCCACTCCAGGGGGGATAAAAGCTTTCTTT
>TRBV5-6|.|.|TRBJ2-4
CASSLDGEGIQYF
TGTGCCAGCAGCTTAGACGGTGAGGGCATTCAGTACTTC
>TRBV9|.|.|TRBJ1-1
CASSSPPGSRTEAFF
TGTGCCAGCAGCTCACCCCCCGGGAGTCGGACTGAAGCTTTCTTT
>TRBV11-2|.|.|TRBJ2-5
CASSSSVGGLETQYF
TGTGCCAGCAGCTCGTCCGTGGGGGGCTTAGAGACCCAGTACTTC
>TRBV27|.|.|TRBJ2-2
CASSFLGQRGPGELFF
TGTGCCAGCAGTTTTCTTGGCCAGAGAGGTCCCGGGGAGCTGTTTTTT